The rows below give T cell receptor beta chains drawn from one sample of a study of T cells in Graves' hyperthyroidism and ophthalmopathy. TCRdb reprocessed the multiplex PCR reads via MiXCR and lists one record per CDR3 protein. Here the sample spans hundreds of thousands of distinct CDR3 sequences, roughly 15% being singletons. What was sequenced was blood. All receptors come from a man between 18 and 35 years old with Graves' ophthalmopathy. CDR3s include the opening cysteine and the closing phenylalanine or tryptophan. A D gene is named only where the DNA matches it firmly.

j_call | v_call | d_call | cdr3_aa
TRBJ1-1 | TRBV7-8 | - | CASSYLGDRNTEAFF
TRBJ2-1 | TRBV2 | - | CASRGAGSLSYNEQFF
TRBJ2-5 | TRBV7-2 | TRBD2 | CASSPGGTQYF
TRBJ2-7 | TRBV28 | TRBD2 | CASRPGLGPSYEQYF
TRBJ2-7 | TRBV7-8 | - | CASSVPGWEQYF
TRBJ1-1 | TRBV7-6 | - | CASSPQVNTEAFF
TRBJ2-1 | TRBV10-3 | TRBD2 | CAISESSGRVVDNEQFF
TRBJ1-1 | TRBV30 | TRBD1 | CAWRRQGFGTEAFF
TRBJ1-1 | TRBV5-4 | TRBD1 | CASRTGQGVNTEAFF
TRBJ1-1 | TRBV19 | TRBD1 | CASRTGGSGEAFF
TRBJ2-1 | TRBV9 | - | CASSVAQATNDEQFF
TRBJ2-7 | TRBV18 | TRBD2 | CASSPGTSGNTGEQYF
TRBJ2-3 | TRBV7-9 | - | CASSLRSGTDTQYF
TRBJ2-5 | TRBV11-3 | - | CASSPEAFQETQYF
TRBJ1-5 | TRBV10-3 | - | CAISNGNQPQHF
TRBJ2-7 | TRBV7-9 | - | CASSLVRGQYF
TRBJ1-1 | TRBV27 | TRBD1 | CASSSTGRSFF
TRBJ2-5 | TRBV12-3/TRBV12-4 | - | CASSWDFQETQYF
TRBJ1-1 | TRBV30 | - | CAWSRRTEAFF
TRBJ1-1 | TRBV4-1 | - | CASSQDLFEAFF
TRBJ2-5 | TRBV20-1 | - | CSAPSPGQETQYF
TRBJ1-1 | TRBV28 | - | CASRSGAYTEAFF
TRBJ2-6 | TRBV19 | TRBD1 | CASTRDRAGSGANVLTF
TRBJ2-2 | TRBV10-1 | TRBD1 | CASSEDRAGELFF
TRBJ2-1 | TRBV18 | - | CASSPPVQFSYNEQFF
TRBJ2-7 | TRBV29-1 | TRBD1 | CSVRPGQGVYEQYF
TRBJ1-1 | TRBV4-1 | TRBD1 | CASSLRTPGQGNTEAFF
TRBJ2-7 | TRBV27 | TRBD2 | CASSPLGTSGAAYEQYF
TRBJ2-3 | TRBV7-9 | TRBD2 | CASSFTIAGGPPDTQYF
TRBJ1-2 | TRBV6-1 | - | CASSQSLLGGEGNGYTF
TRBJ2-7 | TRBV5-4 | - | CASSLGAGDTYEQYF
TRBJ2-7 | TRBV19 | TRBD1 | CASSMATGGGGEQYF
TRBJ2-2 | TRBV30 | TRBD2 | CAWTGGGVTGELFF
TRBJ2-3 | TRBV3-1 | TRBD2 | CASSQDRPSGRASTDTQYF